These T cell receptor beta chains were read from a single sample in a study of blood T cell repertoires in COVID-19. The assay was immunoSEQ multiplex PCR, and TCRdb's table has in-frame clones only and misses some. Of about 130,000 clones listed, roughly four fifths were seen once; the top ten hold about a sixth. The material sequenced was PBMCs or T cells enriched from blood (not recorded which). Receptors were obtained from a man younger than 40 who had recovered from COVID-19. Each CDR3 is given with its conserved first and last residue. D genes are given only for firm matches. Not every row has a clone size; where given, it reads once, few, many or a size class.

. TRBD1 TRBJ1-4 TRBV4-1 TGCGCCAGCAGCCAGGGGACAGGGGTTGGTGAAAAACTGTTTTTT CASSQGTGVGEKLFF
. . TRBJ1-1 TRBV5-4 TGTGCCAGCAGCTCAGCGGGGGGGCTTAACACTGAAGCTTTCTTT CASSSAGGLNTEAFF
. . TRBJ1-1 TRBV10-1 TGCGCCAGCTCAACCGGAGGGTTGGGCACTGAAGCTTTCTTT CASSTGGLGTEAFF
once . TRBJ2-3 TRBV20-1 TGCAGTGCTAATGACGGAGCAGATACGCAGTATTTT CSANDGADTQYF
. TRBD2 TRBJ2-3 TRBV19 TGTGCCAGTAGTCCACCCCACGGAACTCTAGCGGGAGTAGCAGATACGCAGTATTTT CASSPPHGTLAGVADTQYF
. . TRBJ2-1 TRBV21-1 TGTGCCAGCAGCAGGGAGGGACTAGCGGGAGAGAATGAGCAGTTCTTC CASSREGLAGENEQFF
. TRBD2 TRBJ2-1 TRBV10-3 TGTGCCATCAGCAAAGGACTAGGCGACAATGAGCAGTTCTTC CAISKGLGDNEQFF
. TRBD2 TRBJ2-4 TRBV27 TGTGCCAGCAGGGGGACTAGCGGGAGGGCCTCAAGGGCCAAAAACATTCAGTACTTC CASRGTSGRASRAKNIQYF
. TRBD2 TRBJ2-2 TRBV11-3 TGTGCCAGCAGCTTATCCGGACTAGCGGGCACCGGGGAGCTGTTTTTT CASSLSGLAGTGELFF
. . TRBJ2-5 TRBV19 TGTGCCAGTAGTACCCGTAGGGGGAGAGAGACCCAGTACTTC CASSTRRGRETQYF